Following are 30 T cell receptor beta chains from one sample sequenced in a study of cytomegalovirus exposure and HLA in healthy donors. Vbeta (60) and Jbeta (13) primers were used in the PCR. Sequencing was performed with immunoSEQ multiplex PCR; in TCRdb, only in-frame clones are kept and a portion is missing. This sample yields about 160,000 clones, of which around 84% are seen a single time; 1.5% to 2.5% belongs to the top ten. Sequenced material: PBMCs. The receptors stem from a man younger than 30 in good health and CMV-seronegative.

This chain joins TRBV5-1 and TRBJ2-7, with 8 nucleotides matching TRBD1. CDR1 and CDR2 from the germline V gene are SGHRS and YFSETQ. CDR3 size: 14 residues. V shed 1 base, J shed 6 bases, and the junction held 6 bases outside the gene matches. The CDR3 loop is CASSLKDRAVEQYF. In nucleotides, the CDR3 is TGCGCCAGCAGCTTGAAGGACAGGGCCGTCGAGCAGTACTTC. Drawing the rest from reference TRBV5-1 and TRBJ2-7, the complete variable domain is KAGVTQTPRYLIKTRGQQVTLSCSPISGHRSVSWYQQTPGQGLQFLFEYFSETQRNKGNFPGRFSGRQFSNSRSEMNVSTLELGDSALYLCASSLKDRAVEQYFGPGTRLTVT.

The chain carries TRBV18 and TRBJ2-7; weak D call: TRBD1 (5 bases). CDR1 KGHSH and CDR2 LQKENI come from the germline V gene. The CDR3 spans 14 residues. V was cut by 3 bases and J by 0 bases, with 9 bases left in between. DNA of the CDR3: TGTGCCAGCTCACCTGACAGCAGCTCCTACGAGCAGTACTTC. Amino acids: CASSPDSSSYEQYF.

The chain is built from TRBV28 and TRBJ2-7, with 12 bases lining up with TRBD2. Germline loops: CDR1 MDHEN, CDR2 SYDVKM. This CDR3 contains 12 residues. The ends lost 4 bases at V and 9 bases at J; junction bases unmatched: 1. The DNA of the CDR3 is TGTGCCAGCAGTTCGACTAGCGGGAGGCAGTACTTC. Protein sequence: CASSSTSGRQYF.

Regarding this clone: Compared with germline, one end of the junction differs, possibly owing to a read error. The rearrangement joins TRBV2 to TRBJ2-7; the match to TRBD2 covers 8 bases. The germline V gene encodes CDR1 SNHLY and CDR2 FYNNEI. The CDR3 covers 12 residues. The CDR3 loop is CVTGGSSYEQYF. The CDR3 bases are TGCGTCACGGGGGGGAGCTCCTACGAGCAGTACTTC. Full variable domain (missing parts from reference TRBV2 and TRBJ2-7): EPEVTQTPSHQVTQMGQEVILRCVPISNHLYFYWYRQILGQKVEFLVSFYNNEISEKSEIFDDQFSVERPDGSNFTLKIRSTKLEDSAMYFCVTGGSSYEQYFGPGTRLTVT.

This chain connects TRBV6-6 to TRBJ1-4; the D gene is possibly TRBD1 (6 bases). Trimming took 7 bases from V and 0 from J, leaving 15 bases between them. This CDR3 contains 16 residues. Germline V gives CDR1 MNHNY, CDR2 SVGAGI (reference sequence). The CDR3 nucleotides are TGTGCCAGCACCCGGGACAACCCTGCAACTAATGAAAAACTGTTTTTT. Translation gives CASTRDNPATNEKLFF.

The V and J genes are TRBV28 and TRBJ1-5; D might be TRBD1 (5 bases). Germline V lookup: CDR1 MDHEN, CDR2 SYDVKM. Trimming stripped 5 bases from V and 0 bases from J, with 11 bases between. The CDR3 contains 15 residues. The DNA of the CDR3 is TGTGCCAGCAGTCCGGGAGGGGTTAGCAATCAGCCCCAGCATTTT. This translates into CASSPGGVSNQPQHF. Using reference TRBV28 and TRBJ1-5 for the parts outside the CDR3, the full variable domain is DVKVTQSSRYLVKRTGEKVFLECVQDMDHENMFWYRQDPGLGLRLIYFSYDVKMKEKGDIPEGYSVSREKKERFSLILESASTNQTSMYLCASSPGGVSNQPQHFGDGTRLSIL.

The chain is built from TRBV5-5 and TRBJ1-6; D gene unclear. The CDR3 is 15 residues long. V gave up 6 bases and J gave up 6 bases, with 16 bases separating them. Germline V gives CDR1 SGHKS, CDR2 YYEKEE (reference sequence). Here the CDR3 reads CASTPTAQINSPLHF. The CDR3 coding sequence is TGTGCCAGCACCCCCACAGCCCAGATTAATTCACCCCTCCACTTT.

The chain links TRBV7-9 to TRBJ1-5; TRBD1 matches 8 bases. V lost 5 bases, J lost 3 bases, and 9 bases stayed unmatched. The CDR3 runs to 16 residues. CDR1 is SEHNR, CDR2 FQNEAQ, per germline (reference sequence). As DNA, the CDR3 is TGTGCCAGCAGCACCGGGACAGGACTTATCAATCAGCCCCAGCATTTT. Translated, it gives CASSTGTGLINQPQHF. Full variable domain (remainder filled in from reference TRBV7-9 and TRBJ1-5): DTGVSQNPRHKITKRGQNVTFRCDPISEHNRLYWYRQTLGQGPEFLTYFQNEAQLEKSRLLSDRFSAERPKGSFSTLEIQRTEQGDSAMYLCASSTGTGLINQPQHFGDGTRLSIL.

This clone appeared a few times. The CDR3, as DNA: TGTGCCAGCAGCCAAGAGCTGACTAGCGGGAGGTATGAGCAGTTCTTC. Translating gives CASSQELTSGRYEQFF. The chain has TRBV6-4 and TRBJ2-1; the match to TRBD2 covers 13 bases. The CDR3 has 16 residues. Germline CDR1 reads MRHNA; CDR2 reads SNTAGT. The J segment lost 8 bases and the V segment lost 6 bases, leaving 10 bases of the junction unmatched.

For the CDR3, the DNA is TGTGCCAGCAGTTTACGGGACAGGGCTCTTGATGGCTACACCTTC. It yields the protein CASSLRDRALDGYTF. The chain couples TRBV27 to TRBJ1-2; 9 bases align to TRBD1. CDR3 size: 15 residues. The V gene's germline CDR1 is MNHEY and CDR2 SMNVEV (reference sequence). Trimming removed 2 bases from V and 6 bases from J; junction bases left unmatched: 7.

The chain is built from TRBV5-6 and TRBJ2-7; 13 nucleotides line up with TRBD2. This CDR3 contains 16 residues. V gave up 4 bases and J gave up 0 bases; unmatched junction bases: 4. Germline CDR1 SGHDT, CDR2 YYEEEE. The CDR3 protein is CASSRTSGGLSYEQYF. The CDR3 DNA follows: TGTGCCAGCAGCCGGACTAGCGGGGGACTCTCCTACGAGCAGTACTTC.

A word on this clone: Other DNA sequences in the sample encode the same CDR3. The rearrangement uses TRBV15 and TRBJ2-1; D is perhaps TRBD2 (6 bases). This CDR3 is built from 14 residues. Trimming removed 5 bases at V and 5 bases at J, with 13 bases between. Germline-derived CDR1 and CDR2 are LNHNV and YYDKDF (reference sequence). CDR3 amino acids: CATSRGTGDNEQFF. CDR3 nucleotides: TGTGCCACCAGCCGGGGGACTGGGGACAATGAGCAGTTCTTC.

This clone showed up just a few times. The rearrangement links TRBV11-2 to TRBJ2-7; possibly TRBD1 for D (7 bases). V shed 3 bases and J shed 4 bases, with 13 bases lying between them. The CDR3 is made up of 14 amino acids. In germline, CDR1 is SGHAT, CDR2 FQNNGV. The CDR3 protein is CASSFSEGAYEQYF. CDR3 sequence (DNA): TGTGCCAGCAGCTTTTCGGAGGGGGCGTACGAGCAGTACTTC.

In DNA form, the CDR3 reads TGCGCCAGCAGCCAAGATCCGGGATCCTCTGGAAACACCATATATTTT. Protein product: CASSQDPGSSGNTIYF. This rearrangement joins TRBV4-3 to TRBJ1-3; no clear D gene. CDR3 length equals 16 residues. Germline CDR1 and CDR2: LGHNA and YSLEER. V dropped 0 bases and J dropped 0 bases, with 9 bases sitting between them.

The J gene is TRBJ2-1, the V gene TRBV4-3; 8 bases are shared with TRBD2. This CDR3 is 17 amino acids long. V lost 1 base and J lost 5; bases outside the gene matches: 10. Germline CDR1 is LGHNA and CDR2 is YSLEER. The CDR3 bases are TGCGCCAGCAGCCAAGGGTCAGGGCTAGCGGGTAACAATGAGCAGTTCTTC. This encodes CASSQGSGLAGNNEQFF.

The chain has TRBV11-3 and TRBJ2-5; 8 positions agree with TRBD2. From germline, CDR1 is SGHNT and CDR2 YENEEA. The CDR3 runs 14 residues. The V and J ends lost 2 bases and 4 bases, in that order; junction bases with no gene match: 3. CDR3 DNA sequence: TGTGCCAGCAGCTTACGGGAGGGCCGAGAGACCCAGTACTTC. This encodes CASSLREGRETQYF.

The rearrangement joins TRBV4-1 to TRBJ2-7; TRBD1 agrees at 8 bases. The CDR3 consists of 14 residues. Trimming took 0 bases from V and 3 from J; bases not matched to a gene: 1. CDR1 and CDR2 (germline): MGHRA, YSYEKL. CDR3 sequence (DNA): TGCGCCAGCAGCCAAGAAGGACAGGGCTACGAGCAGTACTTC. It yields the protein CASSQEGQGYEQYF.

The V and J genes are TRBV20-1 and TRBJ2-7, with D unclear. This CDR3 has 10 residues. The V and J ends lost 3 bases and 3 bases respectively, with 3 bases between them. Looked up from germline, CDR1 is DFQATT and CDR2 is SNEGSKA (reference sequence). CDR3 region: CSASFYEQYF. DNA for the CDR3: TGCAGTGCTAGCTTCTACGAGCAGTACTTC.

V gene TRBV5-4 combines with J gene TRBJ2-3, with 8 nucleotides matching TRBD2. The J segment lost 2 bases and the V segment lost 4 bases, leaving 3 bases of the junction unmatched. This CDR3 has 14 residues. Per germline, CDR1 SGHNT and CDR2 YYREEE (reference sequence). CDR3 sequence: CASSLGLATDTQYF. The CDR3 DNA sequence: TGTGCCAGCAGCCTCGGACTAGCCACAGATACGCAGTATTTT.

This clone was recorded a few times. The chain joins TRBV2 to TRBJ1-2, with a possible D match to TRBD1 (6 bases). Per the germline V gene, CDR1 is SNHLY and CDR2 is FYNNEI. V was shortened by 5 bases and J by 8 bases, with 33 bases between the two germline ends. This CDR3 has 19 amino acids. CDR3 region: CASSRTLKGKGGPPWGYTF. The CDR3 DNA sequence: TGTGCCAGCAGTCGGACTCTAAAGGGAAAGGGGGGGCCCCCTTGGGGCTACACCTTC.

The chain couples TRBV2 to TRBJ2-3; 8 nucleotides agree with TRBD1. The CDR3 totals 15 residues. Per germline, CDR1 SNHLY and CDR2 FYNNEI. V dropped 5 bases and J dropped 5; count of bases not matched to a gene: 9. CDR3 coding DNA: TGTGCCAGCAGTAACGACAGGGGAGTTAGAGATACGCAGTATTTT. It codes for CASSNDRGVRDTQYF.

The V and J genes are TRBV19 and TRBJ2-1, with 10 bases aligning to TRBD2. This CDR3 contains 15 residues. Germline V gives CDR1 LNHDA, CDR2 SQIVND (reference sequence). The V gene end was trimmed by 3 bases and the J gene end by 9 bases; junction bases not matched to a gene: 8. In nucleotides, the CDR3 is TGTGCCAGTAGTATCCGGCTAGCGGGAGCGGTTGAGCAGTTCTTC. Amino acid sequence: CASSIRLAGAVEQFF.

A single count supports this clone. The chain recombines TRBV27 with TRBJ2-7; perhaps TRBD2 as D (5 bases). Trimming removed 5 bases from V and 6 bases from J, with 17 bases in between. The CDR3 loop spans 14 amino acids. Per the germline V gene, CDR1 is MNHEY and CDR2 is SMNVEV (reference sequence). The CDR3 DNA reads TGTGCCAGCAGTCCCGGTCGGCTGGGGAGCGAGCAGTACTTC. It encodes CASSPGRLGSEQYF.

The gene calls are TRBV11-2 and TRBJ2-1, with 10 bases lining up with TRBD1. Germline V gives CDR1 SGHAT, CDR2 FQNNGV. The ends lost 1 base at V and 7 bases at J; junction bases unmatched: 4. This CDR3 has 15 amino acids. CDR3: CASSLGQGASNEQFF. The CDR3 coding sequence is TGTGCCAGCAGCTTAGGACAGGGGGCTTCAAATGAGCAGTTCTTC.

This sequence joins TRBV10-3 and TRBJ1-4; the D gene is possibly TRBD1 (5 bases). Between the trimmed V and J ends, which lost 5 bases and 3 bases, there was a span of 13 bases. This CDR3 has 15 residues. Germline V gives CDR1 ENHRY, CDR2 SYGVKD. The chain's CDR3 is CAISSDSTSNEKLFF. For the CDR3, the DNA is TGTGCCATCAGTTCCGACAGCACCTCTAATGAAAAACTGTTTTTT.

The chain employs TRBV27 and TRBJ2-3, with 11 bases aligning to TRBD2. The CDR3 is 17 residues long. The V segment lost 6 bases and the J segment 2 bases; nucleotides outside the gene matches: 10. Germline assignment: CDR1 MNHEY and CDR2 SMNVEV (reference sequence). This CDR3 is CASRRVGLADHTDTQYF. The DNA for the CDR3 is TGTGCCAGCAGACGTGTGGGACTAGCGGACCACACAGATACGCAGTATTTT.

This rearrangement joins TRBV7-3 to TRBJ2-7, with 9 bases aligning to TRBD2. Germline V lookup: CDR1 SGHTA, CDR2 FQGTGA. This CDR3 spans 15 amino acids. The J segment lost 1 base and the V segment lost 2 bases, leaving 3 bases of the junction unmatched. The CDR3 loop reads CASSLGGGASYEQYF. The DNA of the CDR3 is TGTGCCAGCAGCTTAGGCGGGGGGGCTTCCTACGAGCAGTACTTC.

The V gene is TRBV9, the J gene TRBJ1-2; 7 nucleotides align to TRBD1. Germline assignment: CDR1 SGDLS and CDR2 YYNGEE. This CDR3 comprises 15 residues. J lost 4 bases, V lost 4 bases, and 10 bases had no gene match. The CDR3 sequence: CASSKGQSGSYGYTF. The DNA of the CDR3 is TGTGCCAGCAGCAAGGGACAGTCGGGGAGCTATGGCTACACCTTC.

The chain links TRBV18 to TRBJ1-2, with TRBD1 identical over 8 bases. CDR1 is KGHSH, CDR2 LQKENI, per germline. This CDR3 comprises 15 residues. The V segment lost 1 base and the J segment 3 bases; nucleotides outside the gene matches: 4. DNA of the CDR3: TGTGCCAGCTCACCACGGGCAGGGGGCGACTATGGCTACACCTTC. It yields the protein CASSPRAGGDYGYTF.

The chain joins TRBV7-6 to TRBJ2-6; possible D gene TRBD1, 5 bases. The CDR3 is made up of 15 amino acids. V lost 5 bases and J lost 1, with 9 bases in between. The V gene's germline CDR1 is SGHVS and CDR2 FNYEAQ. Here the CDR3 DNA reads TGTGCCAGCAGCACCCAGGGTTCTGGGGCCAACGTCCTGACTTTC. Its protein is CASSTQGSGANVLTF.